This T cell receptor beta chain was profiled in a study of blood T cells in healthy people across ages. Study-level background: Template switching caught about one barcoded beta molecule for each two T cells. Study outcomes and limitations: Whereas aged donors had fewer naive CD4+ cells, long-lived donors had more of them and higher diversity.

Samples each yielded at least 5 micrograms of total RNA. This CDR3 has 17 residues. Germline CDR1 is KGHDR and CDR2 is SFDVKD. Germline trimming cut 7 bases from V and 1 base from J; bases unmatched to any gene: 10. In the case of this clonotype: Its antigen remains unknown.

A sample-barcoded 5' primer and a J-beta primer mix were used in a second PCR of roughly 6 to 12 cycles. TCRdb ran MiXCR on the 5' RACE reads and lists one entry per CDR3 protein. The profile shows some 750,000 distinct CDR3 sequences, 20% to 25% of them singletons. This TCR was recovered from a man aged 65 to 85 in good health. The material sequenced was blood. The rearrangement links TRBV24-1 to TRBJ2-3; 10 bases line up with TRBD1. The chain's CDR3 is CATRETYGTGGTDTQYF. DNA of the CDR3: TGTGCCACCAGGGAGACTTATGGGACAGGGGGCACAGATACGCAGTATTTT.